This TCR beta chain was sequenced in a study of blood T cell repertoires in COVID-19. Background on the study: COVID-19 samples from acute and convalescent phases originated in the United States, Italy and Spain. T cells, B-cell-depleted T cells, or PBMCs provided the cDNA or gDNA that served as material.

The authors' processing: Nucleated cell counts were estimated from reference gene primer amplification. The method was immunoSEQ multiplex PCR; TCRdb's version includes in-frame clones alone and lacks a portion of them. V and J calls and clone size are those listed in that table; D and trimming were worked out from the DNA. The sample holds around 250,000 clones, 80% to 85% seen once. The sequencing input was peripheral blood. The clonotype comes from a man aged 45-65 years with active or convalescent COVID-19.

The CDR3 sequence: CASSVVPKETQYF. The CDR3 DNA sequence: TGTGCCAGCAGCGTAGTCCCTAAAGAGACCCAGTACTTC. The rearrangement joins TRBV9 to TRBJ2-5; no clear D gene. Per germline, CDR1 SGDLS and CDR2 YYNGEE. The CDR3 totals 13 residues. V was trimmed by 0 bases and J by 3 bases, leaving 6 bases between them.